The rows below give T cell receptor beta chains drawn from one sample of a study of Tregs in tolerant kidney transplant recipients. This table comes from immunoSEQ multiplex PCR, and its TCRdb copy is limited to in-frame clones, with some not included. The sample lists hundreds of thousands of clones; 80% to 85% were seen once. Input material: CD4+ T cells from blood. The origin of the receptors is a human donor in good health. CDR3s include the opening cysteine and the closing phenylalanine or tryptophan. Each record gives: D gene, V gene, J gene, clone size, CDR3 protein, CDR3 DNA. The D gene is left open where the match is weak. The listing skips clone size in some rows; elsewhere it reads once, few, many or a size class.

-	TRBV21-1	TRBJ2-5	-	CASSKRLHQETQYF	TGTGCCAGCAGCAAGAGACTACACCAAGAGACCCAGTACTTC
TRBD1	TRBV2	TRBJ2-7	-	CASSMGQMLYF	TGTGCCAGCAGTATGGGACAGATGTTGTACTTC
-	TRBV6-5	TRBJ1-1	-	CASSYSRTMNTEAFF	TGTGCCAGCAGTTACTCGAGGACCATGAACACTGAAGCTTTCTTT
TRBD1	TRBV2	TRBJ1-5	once	CASRGQNNQPQHF	TGTGCCAGCAGGGGACAGAACAATCAGCCCCAGCATTTT
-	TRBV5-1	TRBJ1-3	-	CASSLNVGNTIYF	TGCGCCAGCAGCTTGAATGTGGGAAACACCATATATTTT
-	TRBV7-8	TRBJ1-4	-	CASSLGAGKLFF	TGTGCCAGCAGCTTAGGGGCGGGAAAACTGTTTTTT
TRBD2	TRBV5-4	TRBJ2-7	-	CASSFVREGGEQYF	TGTGCCAGCAGCTTCGTGCGGGAGGGGGGGGAGCAGTACTTC
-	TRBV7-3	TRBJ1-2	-	CASSSGPADGYTF	TGTGCCAGCAGCTCCGGGCCAGCCGATGGCTACACCTTC
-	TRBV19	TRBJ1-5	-	CASSIVGNQPQHF	TGTGCCAGTAGTATAGTGGGCAATCAGCCCCAGCATTTT
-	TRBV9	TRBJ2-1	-	CASRGGHSINNNEQFF	TGTGCCAGCAGGGGGGGACACTCTATTAACAACAATGAGCAGTTCTTC
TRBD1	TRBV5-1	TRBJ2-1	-	CASSPGTVYGIGQFF	TGCGCCAGCAGCCCCGGGACAGTCTATGGTATAGGGCAGTTCTTC
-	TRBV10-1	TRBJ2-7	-	CASSESGTSVEQYF	TGCGCCAGCAGTGAGTCCGGGACATCAGTCGAGCAGTACTTC
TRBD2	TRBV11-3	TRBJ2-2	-	CASSLGAREGHTGELFF	TGTGCCAGCAGCTTAGGGGCGCGGGAGGGCCACACCGGGGAGCTGTTTTTT
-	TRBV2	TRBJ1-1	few	CASRSQANTEAFF	TGTGCCAGCAGGTCCCAGGCGAACACTGAAGCTTTCTTT
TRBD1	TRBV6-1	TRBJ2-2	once	CASSGSPGQGNTGELFF	TGTGCCAGCAGTGGTTCACCGGGACAGGGTAACACCGGGGAGCTGTTTTTT
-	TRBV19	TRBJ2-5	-	CASSIDGVGLGTQYF	TGTGCCAGTAGTATAGATGGGGTCGGGTTAGGGACCCAGTACTTC
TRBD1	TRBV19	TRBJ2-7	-	CASRKDRGPNEQYF	TGTGCCAGTAGGAAGGACAGGGGGCCAAACGAGCAGTACTTC
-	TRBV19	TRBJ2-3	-	CASSNGQDFTQYF	TGTGCCAGTAGTAATGGTCAGGATTTTACGCAGTATTTT
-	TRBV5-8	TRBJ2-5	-	CASSPGLRETQYF	TGTGCCAGCAGCCCGGGACTTAGAGAGACCCAGTACTTC
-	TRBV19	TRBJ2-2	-	CASSIGGLGGELFF	TGTGCCAGTAGTATCGGGGGGCTTGGCGGGGAGCTGTTTTTT
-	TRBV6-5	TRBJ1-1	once	CASSYTGEAFF	TGTGCCAGCAGCTACACAGGGGAAGCTTTCTTT
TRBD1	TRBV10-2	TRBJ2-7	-	CASRIYLDPGGSYNPYEQYF	TGCGCCAGCAGAATATACCTTGATCCAGGGGGCTCGTACAATCCCTACGAGCAGTACTTC
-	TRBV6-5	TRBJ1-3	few	CASSYSTAGSGNTIYF	TGTGCCAGCAGTTACTCGACCGCAGGTTCTGGAAACACCATATATTTT
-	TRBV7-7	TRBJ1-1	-	CASSLAQRVAYTEAFF	TGTGCCAGCAGCTTAGCGCAGAGGGTAGCGTACACTGAAGCTTTCTTT
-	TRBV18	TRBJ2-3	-	CASSPLGSGSDTQYF	TGTGCCAGCTCACCACTCGGTAGCGGCTCAGATACGCAGTATTTT
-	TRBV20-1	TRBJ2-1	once	CSADIQGEQFF	TGCAGTGCTGACATACAAGGCGAGCAGTTCTTC
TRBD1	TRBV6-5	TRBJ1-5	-	CASSRTGASNQPQHF	TGTGCCAGCAGCCGGACAGGCGCGAGCAATCAGCCCCAGCATTTT
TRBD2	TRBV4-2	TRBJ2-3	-	CASSPRGGFSTDTQYF	TGTGCCAGCAGCCCCCGCGGGGGATTTAGCACAGATACGCAGTATTTT
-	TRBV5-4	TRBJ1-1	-	CASSIQANTEAFF	TGTGCCAGCAGTATACAGGCGAACACTGAAGCTTTCTTT
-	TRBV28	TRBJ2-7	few	CASSPQGNPAYEQYF	TGTGCCAGCAGTCCACAGGGAAATCCGGCCTACGAGCAGTACTTC
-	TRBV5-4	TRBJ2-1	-	CASSLAPGSYNEQFF	TGTGCCAGCAGCTTGGCCCCGGGGTCCTACAATGAGCAGTTCTTC
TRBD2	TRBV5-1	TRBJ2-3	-	CASSGGGLAGGRTDTQYF	TGCGCCAGCTCAGGAGGCGGTCTAGCGGGGGGGCGAACAGATACGCAGTATTTT
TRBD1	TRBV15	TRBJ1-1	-	CATSRDRVRVRAEAFF	TGTGCCACCAGCAGGGACAGGGTCCGGGTTAGGGCTGAAGCTTTCTTT
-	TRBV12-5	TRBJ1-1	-	CASGLVLNGRGNTEAFF	TGTGCTAGTGGTTTGGTATTGAACGGCAGGGGGAACACTGAAGCTTTCTTT
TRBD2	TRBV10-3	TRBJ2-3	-	CASRAGTSGSGDTQYF	TGTGCCTCCCGCGCTGGGACTAGCGGTTCTGGTGATACGCAGTATTTT
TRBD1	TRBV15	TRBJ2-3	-	CATSRGQGVTDTQYF	TGTGCCACCAGCAGGGGACAGGGGGTCACAGATACGCAGTATTTT
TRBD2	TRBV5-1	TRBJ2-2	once	CASAPQQTSGGVTNTGELFF	TGCGCCAGCGCCCCGCAGCAGACTAGCGGGGGGGTCACGAACACCGGGGAGCTGTTTTTT
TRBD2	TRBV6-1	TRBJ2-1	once	CASSEALAGLAIGEQFF	TGTGCCAGCAGTGAAGCCCTAGCGGGACTAGCGATCGGGGAGCAGTTCTTC
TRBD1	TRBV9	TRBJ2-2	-	CASSAGTGVSGPGELFF	TGTGCCAGCAGCGCCGGGACAGGGGTTAGCGGCCCCGGGGAGCTGTTTTTT
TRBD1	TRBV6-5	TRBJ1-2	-	CASSYSTGGAGYTF	TGTGCCAGCAGTTACTCCACAGGGGGAGCTGGCTACACCTTC
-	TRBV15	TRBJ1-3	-	CATSRDRRTSGNTIYF	TGTGCCACCAGCAGAGACCGGAGAACCTCTGGAAACACCATATATTTT
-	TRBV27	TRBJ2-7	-	CASSLFDRLYEQYF	TGTGCCAGCAGTTTATTCGACAGGCTCTACGAGCAGTACTTC
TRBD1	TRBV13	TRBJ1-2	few	CASSRDSRYGYTF	TGTGCCAGCAGCCGGGACAGCCGTTATGGCTACACCTTC
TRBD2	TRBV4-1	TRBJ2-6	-	CASSQLAGGSSGANVLTF	TGCGCCAGCAGCCAATTAGCGGGGGGCAGCTCTGGGGCCAACGTCCTGACTTTC
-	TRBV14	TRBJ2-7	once	CASSQVRSSYEQYF	TGTGCCAGCAGCCAAGTAAGGAGCTCCTACGAGCAGTACTTC
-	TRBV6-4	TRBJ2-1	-	CASSLESNNEQFF	TGTGCCAGCAGCCTTGAATCTAACAATGAGCAGTTCTTC
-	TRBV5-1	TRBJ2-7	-	CASSLEWLRAYEQYF	TGCGCCAGCAGCTTGGAGTGGCTCAGGGCCTACGAGCAGTACTTC
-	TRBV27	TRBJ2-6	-	CASSLYKSGANVLTF	TGTGCCAGCAGTCTTTATAAGTCTGGGGCCAACGTCCTGACTTTC
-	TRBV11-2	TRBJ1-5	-	CASSPDSNQPQHF	TGTGCCAGCAGCCCTGACAGTAATCAGCCCCAGCATTTT
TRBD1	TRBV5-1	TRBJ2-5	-	CASSLGDRETQYF	TGCGCCAGCAGCTTGGGGGACAGAGAGACCCAGTACTTC
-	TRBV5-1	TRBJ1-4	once	CASSLSPLGGTNEKLFF	TGCGCCAGCAGCTTGTCGCCCCTGGGGGGGACTAATGAAAAACTGTTTTTT
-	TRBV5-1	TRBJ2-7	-	CASSALTGLTYEQYF	TGCGCCAGCAGCGCCTTGACAGGACTAACCTACGAGCAGTACTTC
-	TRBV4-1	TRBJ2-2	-	CASSQWPRAGELFF	TGCGCCAGCAGCCAATGGCCGCGGGCCGGGGAGCTGTTTTTT
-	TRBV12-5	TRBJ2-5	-	CASGWVAGDSETQYF	TGTGCTAGTGGATGGGTGGCAGGGGACTCAGAGACCCAGTACTTC
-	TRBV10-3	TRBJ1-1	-	CAISEREGTEAFF	TGTGCCATCAGTGAACGGGAGGGCACTGAAGCTTTCTTT
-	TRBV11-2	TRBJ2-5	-	CASSSLSMVSQYF	TGTGCCAGCAGCTCCCTTAGTATGGTGTCCCAGTACTTC
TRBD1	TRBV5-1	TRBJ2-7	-	CASSSDRAYEQYF	TGCGCCAGCAGCTCGGACAGGGCCTACGAGCAGTACTTC